Each of the 32 T cell receptor beta chains below was sequenced from the same sample in a study of TIL therapy for anti-PD-1-resistant metastatic lung cancer. As to time point: pre-treatment sample, taken before nivolumab and TIL therapy. The libraries were made with immunoSEQ v3. TCRdb's table, derived via immunoSEQ multiplex PCR, lists solely in-frame clones and lacks some. The profile shows 50,000 to 65,000 clones, approximately 69% of them singletons. Specimen: blood, collected at baseline. These receptors were collected from a person between 30 and 79 years old with non-small cell lung cancer.

The chain carries TRBV27 and TRBJ1-5, with TRBD1 matching 9 bases. Germline-derived CDR1 and CDR2 are MNHEY and SMNVEV (reference sequence). This CDR3 has 15 amino acids. V was clipped by 1 base and J by 7 bases; unmatched bases: 5. The CDR3 loop is CASSLLETGGQPQHF. In nucleotides, the CDR3 is TGTGCCAGCAGTTTATTAGAGACAGGGGGACAGCCCCAGCATTTT.

The J gene is TRBJ1-2, the V gene TRBV7-6; TRBD1 aligns across 9 bases. The CDR3 runs to 14 residues. J was trimmed by 4 bases and V by 4 bases; bases with no gene match: 4. Germline assignment: CDR1 SGHVS and CDR2 FNYEAQ. CDR3 coding DNA: TGTGCCAGCAGCTCAATGACAGGGGGCTATGGCTACACCTTC. Translating it yields CASSSMTGGYGYTF.

J is TRBJ1-1 and V is TRBV7-8; D not resolved. The ends were cut back, 7 bases at V and 3 bases at J, with 12 bases in the middle. Germline V CDR1 and CDR2: SGHVS, FQNEAQ. The CDR3 is made up of 13 amino acids. The CDR3 sequence: CASIRDQYTEAFF. CDR3 sequence (DNA): TGTGCCAGCATCCGAGACCAGTACACTGAAGCTTTCTTT.

This clone has more than one count but fewer than ten. The chain is built from TRBV19 and TRBJ1-2, with D tentatively TRBD1 (5 bases). The CDR3 consists of 15 residues. V lost 1 base and J 4 bases, leaving 13 bases between the germline ends. The germline V gene has CDR1 LNHDA and CDR2 SQIVND (reference sequence). Written as DNA, the CDR3 is TGTGCCAGTAGTATAGCGGGGGAGCTACTCTATGGCTACACCTTC. Residues: CASSIAGELLYGYTF.

The gene calls are TRBV7-9 and TRBJ2-1, with D possibly TRBD2 on 6 matching bases. Trimming pared 5 bases from V and 5 bases from J, leaving 28 bases between. The CDR3 contains 19 residues. Looked up from germline, CDR1 is SEHNR and CDR2 is FQNEAQ (reference sequence). The CDR3 region is CASSGSPSRSGTRNNEQFF. DNA of the CDR3: TGTGCCAGCAGCGGGTCCCCATCGCGCTCCGGGACTCGCAACAATGAGCAGTTCTTC.

The chain joins TRBV9 to TRBJ2-5, with D perhaps TRBD2 (6 bases). The germline V gene has CDR1 SGDLS and CDR2 YYNGEE. The CDR3 is 14 residues long. V was cut by 0 bases and J by 1 base, with 7 bases left in between. The DNA for the CDR3 is TGTGCCAGCAGCGTAGCCGGGGGCCAAGAGACCCAGTACTTC. It encodes CASSVAGGQETQYF.

This clone showed up just a few times. V is TRBV5-1 and J is TRBJ2-5; D unresolved. There are 13 residues in the CDR3. The germline V and J ends were trimmed by 3 bases and 5 bases, with 11 bases remaining between them. CDR1 is SGHRS and CDR2 is YFSETQ in the germline V gene. The CDR3 coding sequence is TGCGCCAGCAGCTATGGACCACTGGAGACCCAGTACTTC. It is translated as CASSYGPLETQYF.

This clone has just a few counts. This chain joins TRBV2 and TRBJ2-6, with TRBD1 matching 8 bases. CDR1 and CDR2 (germline): SNHLY, FYNNEI. The length of the CDR3 is 16 residues. V lost 6 bases to trimming and J lost 2 bases; unmatched junction nucleotides: 6. CDR3 amino acids: CASRADRGPGANVLTF. The CDR3 DNA sequence: TGTGCCAGCAGGGCCGACAGGGGCCCTGGGGCCAACGTCCTGACTTTC.

The gene calls are TRBV5-1 and TRBJ2-5, with 8 bases that match TRBD1. Germline CDR1 is SGHRS and CDR2 is YFSETQ. V trimming: 0 bases; J trimming: 5 bases; junction bases outside the gene matches: 6. The CDR3 runs to 15 residues. The CDR3 DNA reads as TGCGCCAGCAGCTTGGGCGGACAGGGTTGGGAGACCCAGTACTTC. Translating gives CASSLGGQGWETQYF.

A few counts support this clone. The chain joins TRBV7-2 to TRBJ1-1; D not certain. Trimming removed 1 base at V and 2 bases at J, with 8 bases between. The germline V gene encodes CDR1 SGHTA and CDR2 FQGNSA. This CDR3 comprises 14 residues. The CDR3 region is CASSLGAANTEAFF. CDR3 coding DNA: TGTGCCAGCAGCTTAGGAGCAGCTAACACTGAAGCTTTCTTT.

The rearrangement links TRBV21-1 to TRBJ2-6. TRBV21-1 is a known pseudogene. The CDR3 spans 17 residues. The CDR3 coding sequence is TGTGCCAGCAGCAAAGGGAAGTTTGTTGCTGGGGCCAACGTCCTGACTTTC. Protein: CASSKGKFVAGANVLTF.

The gene calls are TRBV5-5 and TRBJ1-1; D perhaps matches TRBD1 (6 bases). The CDR3 runs to 13 residues. In germline, CDR1 is SGHKS, CDR2 YYEKEE (reference sequence). Trimming removed 5 bases from V and 1 base from J, with 9 bases in between. The CDR3 region is CASRLQGNTEAFF. The CDR3 nucleotides are TGTGCCAGCAGATTACAGGGGAACACTGAAGCTTTCTTT.

The rearrangement links TRBV5-1 to TRBJ1-1, with TRBD1 matching 7 bases. Germline V lookup: CDR1 SGHRS, CDR2 YFSETQ. Trimming took 4 bases from V and 3 from J; bases not matched to a gene: 6. CDR3 size: 14 residues. The CDR3 sequence is CASSTQGQYTEAFF. In DNA form, the CDR3 reads TGCGCCAGCAGCACCCAGGGACAGTACACTGAAGCTTTCTTT.

The rearrangement joins TRBV5-1 to TRBJ2-3; TRBD2 matches at 9 bases. V lost 4 bases, J lost 0 bases, and 3 bases stayed unmatched. The length of the CDR3 is 15 residues. Germline-derived CDR1 and CDR2 are SGHRS and YFSETQ. The CDR3 is CASSGSGGSTDTQYF. CDR3 in DNA: TGCGCCAGCAGCGGAAGCGGGGGGAGCACAGATACGCAGTATTTT.

The chain couples TRBV29-1 to TRBJ1-3; D gene unclear. The germline gives CDR1 SQVTM, CDR2 ANQGSEA. Trimming stripped 7 bases from V and 0 bases from J, with 10 bases between. This CDR3 is built from 13 residues. The CDR3 nucleotides read TGCAGCGCCCTCAAGAGCTCTGGAAACACCATATATTTT. Translation gives CSALKSSGNTIYF.

The chain employs TRBV29-1 and TRBJ2-1; 9 bases are a match to TRBD2. Unmatched junction bases numbered 11, after V lost 4 bases and J lost 7 bases. Germline CDR1 SQVTM, CDR2 ANQGSEA. The CDR3 has 15 residues. CDR3 residues: CSVVDGGLAGNEQFF. The CDR3 DNA sequence: TGCAGCGTTGTTGATGGTGGGCTAGCGGGAAATGAGCAGTTCTTC.

The rearrangement joins TRBV29-1 to TRBJ2-5; 10 bases line up with TRBD1. CDR1 and CDR2 from the germline V gene are SQVTM and ANQGSEA. This CDR3 spans 14 amino acids. Losses at the gene ends were 4 bases for V and 4 bases for J; bases not matched to a gene: 6. The chain's CDR3 is CSVGWDRGRETQYF. The CDR3 DNA reads TGCAGCGTTGGCTGGGACAGGGGAAGAGAGACCCAGTACTTC.

The chain recombines TRBV6-5 with TRBJ1-1, with TRBD1 matching over 7 bases. CDR3 length equals 12 residues. CDR1 and CDR2 from the germline V gene are MNHEY and SVGAGI. The ends lost 7 bases at V and 3 bases at J; junction bases unmatched: 2. CDR3 sequence: CASMGQYTEAFF. CDR3 coding DNA: TGTGCCAGCATGGGACAGTACACTGAAGCTTTCTTT.

In its sample, this clone was seen a few times. The genes are TRBV27 and TRBJ2-2; 7 positions agree with TRBD1. This CDR3 contains 16 residues. Germline V lookup: CDR1 MNHEY, CDR2 SMNVEV (reference sequence). V lost 2 bases to trimming and J lost 2 bases; unmatched junction nucleotides: 5. CDR3 nucleotides: TGTGCCAGCAGTTTAGCCGGGACAGCAAACACCGGGGAGCTGTTTTTT. Its protein product is CASSLAGTANTGELFF.

The CDR3: CASSPGGLGRSNTEAFF. In DNA form, the CDR3 reads TGTGCCAGCAGCCCAGGTGGGTTAGGACGCTCGAACACTGAAGCTTTCTTT. V usage is TRBV7-8 and J usage is TRBJ1-1; D not resolved. Germline CDR1 and CDR2: SGHVS and FQNEAQ. Trimming removed 5 bases from V and 1 base from J, with 20 bases in between. The CDR3 has 17 residues.

V is TRBV5-4 and J is TRBJ2-7, with D perhaps matching TRBD1 (5 bases). CDR1 is SGHNT and CDR2 is YYREEE in the germline V gene (reference sequence). Trimming shortened V by 4 bases and J by 1 base, and 12 bases separated the two germline ends. This CDR3 region has 14 residues. CDR3 DNA: TGTGCCAGCAGCCTAACCCAGGGTTCCTACGAGCAGTACTTC. This codes for CASSLTQGSYEQYF.

The rearrangement links TRBV7-3 to TRBJ2-6, with 8 bases aligning to TRBD1. Germline loops: CDR1 SGHTA, CDR2 FQGTGA. The CDR3 spans 16 residues. V lost 8 bases to trimming and J lost 1 base; unmatched junction nucleotides: 7. CDR3 in DNA: TGTGCCAGCGGCACAGGGGGTTTTTCTGGGGCCAACGTCCTGACTTTC. It is translated as CASGTGGFSGANVLTF.

This chain uses TRBV5-5 with TRBJ1-1; D not certain. Between the trimmed V and J ends, which lost 2 bases and 4 bases, there was a span of 9 bases. CDR3 length: 13 residues. CDR1 and CDR2 (germline): SGHKS, YYEKEE (reference sequence). The CDR3 spells CASSLYGSTEAFF. As DNA, the CDR3 is TGTGCCAGCAGCTTATACGGTAGCACTGAAGCTTTCTTT.

The J gene is TRBJ1-6, the V gene TRBV10-3; the D is unclear. Between the trimmed V and J ends, which lost 11 bases and 2 bases, there was a span of 10 bases. The CDR3 spans 13 residues. Germline lookup yields CDR1 ENHRY and CDR2 SYGVKD. CDR3 protein: CAHRRTYNSPLHF. The CDR3 DNA reads as TGTGCCCATAGACGGACCTATAATTCACCCCTCCACTTT.

V and J are TRBV2 and TRBJ2-3; D assignment may be TRBD1 or TRBD2 (5 bases each). Germline V CDR1 and CDR2: SNHLY, FYNNEI. CDR3 size: 13 residues. V was cut by 9 bases and J by 7 bases, with 17 bases left in between. The CDR3 sequence: CARGETKGNTQYF. As DNA, the CDR3 is TGTGCCAGAGGGGAGACTAAGGGGAATACGCAGTATTTT.

The chain links TRBV29-1 to TRBJ1-2, with D tentatively TRBD1 (5 bases). Deletions cut 6 bases from V and 3 bases from J, with 23 bases between. The length of the CDR3 is 16 residues. Germline CDR1 reads SQVTM; CDR2 reads ANQGSEA. The CDR3 reads CSVRGVGQVGDYGYTF. Written as DNA, the CDR3 is TGCAGCGTCCGGGGAGTGGGGCAGGTGGGGGACTATGGCTACACCTTC. Looking up the rest from reference TRBV29-1 and TRBJ1-2 gives the full variable domain: SAVISQKPSRDICQRGTSLTIQCQVDSQVTMMFWYRQQPGQSLTLIATANQGSEATYESGFVIDKFPISRPNLTFSTLTVSNMSPEDSSIYLCSVRGVGQVGDYGYTFGSGTRLTVV.

This sequence joins TRBV7-9 and TRBJ2-1; 7 bases match TRBD1. The CDR3 loop spans 17 amino acids. Losses at the gene ends were 4 bases for V and 10 bases for J; bases not matched to a gene: 19. Germline CDR1 reads SEHNR; CDR2 reads FQNEAQ (reference sequence). The CDR3 is CASSSTSQGGASSEQFF. In nucleotides, the CDR3 is TGTGCCAGCAGCTCAACATCCCAAGGGGGCGCTTCTTCCGAGCAGTTCTTC.

The V gene is TRBV2, the J gene TRBJ2-7, with D tentatively TRBD1 (6 bases). CDR3 length: 15 amino acids. Germline lookup yields CDR1 SNHLY and CDR2 FYNNEI. V was cut by 5 bases and J by 7 bases, with 21 bases left in between. The CDR3 loop is CASSPIGSWGQEQYF. In DNA form, the CDR3 reads TGTGCCAGCAGTCCGATCGGTTCATGGGGGCAGGAGCAGTACTTC.

The V and J genes are TRBV29-1 and TRBJ1-1; TRBD1 matches 7 bases. From germline, CDR1 is SQVTM and CDR2 ANQGSEA. J was trimmed by 3 bases and V by 2 bases; bases with no gene match: 6. The CDR3 spans 14 residues. The CDR3 loop reads CSVERGQLYTEAFF. The DNA for the CDR3 is TGCAGCGTTGAAAGGGGACAGTTATACACTGAAGCTTTCTTT.

This clone ranks as medium-sized (0.01 to 0.1%). This chain connects TRBV11-2 to TRBJ1-1; TRBD1 aligns across 9 bases. Per germline, CDR1 SGHAT and CDR2 FQNNGV. J was trimmed by 8 bases and V by 5 bases; bases with no gene match: 18. The CDR3 runs 17 residues. CDR3 nucleotide sequence: TGTGCCAGCAGCGGCCATGCTGGGACAGGGCACTATTTCGAAGCTTTCTTT. Protein sequence: CASSGHAGTGHYFEAFF.

This clone showed up just a few times. The J gene is TRBJ1-1, the V gene TRBV28; D gene ambiguous. Looked up from germline, CDR1 is MDHEN and CDR2 is SYDVKM. The CDR3 length is 12 residues. V lost 7 bases and J lost 10, with 16 bases in between. CDR3 protein: CASTSRVGGAFF. DNA of the CDR3: TGTGCCAGCACCTCCCGGGTAGGAGGAGCTTTCTTT.

This clone was found a few times. The chain has TRBV5-6 and TRBJ2-3, with 9 bases matching TRBD1. Germline V gives CDR1 SGHDT, CDR2 YYEEEE. This CDR3 is 15 amino acids long. The V segment lost 4 bases and the J segment 1 base; nucleotides outside the gene matches: 4. CDR3 sequence (DNA): TGTGCCAGCAGCCCCTGGACAGGGGGCACAGATACGCAGTATTTT. As protein: CASSPWTGGTDTQYF.